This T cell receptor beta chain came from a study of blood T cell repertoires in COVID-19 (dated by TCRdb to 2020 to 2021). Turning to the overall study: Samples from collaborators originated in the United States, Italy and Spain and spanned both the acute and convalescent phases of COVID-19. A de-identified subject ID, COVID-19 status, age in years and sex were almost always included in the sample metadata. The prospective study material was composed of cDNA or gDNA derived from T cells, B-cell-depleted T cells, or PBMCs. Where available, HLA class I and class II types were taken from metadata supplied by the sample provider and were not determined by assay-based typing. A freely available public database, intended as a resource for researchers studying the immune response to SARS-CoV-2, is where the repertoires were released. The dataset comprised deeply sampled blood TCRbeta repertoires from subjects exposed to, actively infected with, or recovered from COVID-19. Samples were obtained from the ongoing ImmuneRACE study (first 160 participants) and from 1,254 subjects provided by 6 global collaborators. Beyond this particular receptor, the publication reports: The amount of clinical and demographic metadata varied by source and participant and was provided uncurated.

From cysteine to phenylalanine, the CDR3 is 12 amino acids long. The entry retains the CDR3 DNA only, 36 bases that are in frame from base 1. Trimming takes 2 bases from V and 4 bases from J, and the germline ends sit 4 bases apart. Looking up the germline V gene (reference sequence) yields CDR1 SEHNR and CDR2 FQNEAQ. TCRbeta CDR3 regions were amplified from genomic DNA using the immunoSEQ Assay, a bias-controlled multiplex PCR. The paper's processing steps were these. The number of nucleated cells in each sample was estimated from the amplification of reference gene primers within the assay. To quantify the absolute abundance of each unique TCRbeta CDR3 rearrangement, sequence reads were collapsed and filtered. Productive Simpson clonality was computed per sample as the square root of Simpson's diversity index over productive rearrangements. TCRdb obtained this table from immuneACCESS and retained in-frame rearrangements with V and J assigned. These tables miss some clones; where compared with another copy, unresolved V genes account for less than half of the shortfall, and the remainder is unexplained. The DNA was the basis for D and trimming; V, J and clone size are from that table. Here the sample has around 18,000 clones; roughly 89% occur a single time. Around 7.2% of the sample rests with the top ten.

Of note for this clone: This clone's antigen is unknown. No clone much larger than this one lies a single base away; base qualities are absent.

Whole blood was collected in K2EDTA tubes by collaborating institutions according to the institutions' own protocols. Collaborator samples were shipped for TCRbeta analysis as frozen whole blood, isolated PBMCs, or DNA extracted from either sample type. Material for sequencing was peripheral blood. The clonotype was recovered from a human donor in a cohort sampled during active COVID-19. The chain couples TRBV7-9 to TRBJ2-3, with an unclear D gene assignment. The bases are TGTGCCAGCAGCTTAAGCGCAGATACGCAGTATTTT. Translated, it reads CASSLSADTQYF.